A single sample gave rise to the 23 T cell receptor beta chains below, sequenced in a study of blood T cell repertoires in COVID-19. Clones were sequenced by immunoSEQ multiplex PCR, and TCRdb holds only the in-frame ones, with some missing. The sample carries 290,000 or so clones, around 87% recorded once. Sequencing was performed on PBMCs or T cells enriched from blood (not recorded which). The receptors here all came from a woman between 18 and 29 years old with acute COVID-19.

The rearrangement uses TRBV11-3 and TRBJ2-1; tentative D call: TRBD2 (7 bases). The CDR3 consists of 12 residues. CDR1 SGHNT and CDR2 YENEEA come from the germline V gene. V was cut by 3 bases and J by 12 bases, with 12 bases left in between. The CDR3 DNA reads TGTGCCAGCAGCTTCCCGGGGGGCCCGCAGTTCTTC. Residues: CASSFPGGPQFF.

The rearrangement links TRBV3-1 (or the pseudogene TRBV3-2) to TRBJ2-2, with D possibly being TRBD2 (6 bases). CDR3 length: 16 residues. CDR1 is LGHDT, CDR2 YNNKEL, per germline (reference sequence). V lost 3 bases to trimming and J lost 5 bases, with 16 bases between them. CDR3 amino acids: CASSHWRGGVTGELFF. For the CDR3, the DNA is TGTGCCAGCAGCCATTGGAGGGGTGGTGTGACCGGGGAGCTGTTTTTT.

The chain combines TRBV28 with TRBJ1-1, with a tentative D call TRBD1 (5 bases). Trimming left V 5 bases short and J 6 bases short, with 16 bases between. In germline, CDR1 is MDHEN, CDR2 SYDVKM. The CDR3 is 14 residues long. The chain's CDR3 is CASSPYLGGAEAFF. Written as DNA, the CDR3 is TGTGCCAGCAGTCCTTATCTGGGGGGGGCTGAAGCTTTCTTT. Combining the CDR3 with reference TRBV28 and TRBJ1-1 gives the whole variable domain DVKVTQSSRYLVKRTGEKVFLECVQDMDHENMFWYRQDPGLGLRLIYFSYDVKMKEKGDIPEGYSVSREKKERFSLILESASTNQTSMYLCASSPYLGGAEAFFGQGTRLTVV.

The table lists this clone with a few counts. The chain combines TRBV7-9 with TRBJ1-1; D is undetermined. The V end lost 3 bases, the J end lost 0 bases, and 5 bases lay between the germline ends. The CDR3 is 13 residues long. CDR1 is SEHNR and CDR2 is FQNEAQ in the germline V gene (reference sequence). The chain's CDR3 is CASSFIMNTEAFF. In DNA, the CDR3 is TGTGCCAGCAGCTTCATCATGAACACTGAAGCTTTCTTT. Based on the CDR3 plus reference TRBV7-9 and TRBJ1-1, the full variable domain is DTGVSQNPRHKITKRGQNVTFRCDPISEHNRLYWYRQTLGQGPEFLTYFQNEAQLEKSRLLSDRFSAERPKGSFSTLEIQRTEQGDSAMYLCASSFIMNTEAFFGQGTRLTVV.

The rearrangement links TRBV7-2 to TRBJ2-3; a weak D match, TRBD2 (5 bases). The germline V gene has CDR1 SGHTA and CDR2 FQGNSA. V was clipped by 2 bases and J by 3 bases, with 15 bases between them. The CDR3 sequence is 16 residues long. CDR3 bases: TGTGCCAGCAGCTTAAGGATAACGGGGAAGACAGATACGCAGTATTTT. Translating it yields CASSLRITGKTDTQYF.

The chain carries TRBV27 and TRBJ2-7; 8 nucleotides line up with TRBD1. The CDR3 contains 15 residues. Per the germline V gene, CDR1 is MNHEY and CDR2 is SMNVEV (reference sequence). V gave up 4 bases and J gave up 0 bases; unmatched junction bases: 5. The DNA for the CDR3 is TGTGCCAGCAGTTCATCCGGGACAGGCTCCTACGAGCAGTACTTC. Translated: CASSSSGTGSYEQYF.

This clone has a handful of counts. The chain carries TRBV6-5 and TRBJ2-7; 8 positions agree with TRBD2. V lost 6 bases to trimming and J lost 1 base; unmatched junction nucleotides: 5. Germline V gives CDR1 MNHEY, CDR2 SVGAGI. The length of the CDR3 is 14 residues. CDR3 sequence reads: CASRKRELSYEQYF. The CDR3 nucleotides are TGTGCCAGCAGGAAGCGGGAGCTATCCTACGAGCAGTACTTC.

This chain connects TRBV18 to TRBJ1-2; unclear D gene. Germline values: CDR1 KGHSH, CDR2 LQKENI. The germline V and J ends were trimmed by 2 bases and 5 bases, with 12 bases remaining between them. This CDR3 has 14 amino acids. CDR3: CASSPVSGRYGYTF. CDR3 bases: TGTGCCAGCTCACCAGTGTCGGGGAGGTATGGCTACACCTTC.

This clone has just one count. The chain combines TRBV6-5 with TRBJ2-3; 7 bases are shared with TRBD1. After removal of 3 bases from V and 2 bases from J, the junction contained 5 bases not matched to a gene. This CDR3 contains 15 residues. CDR1 MNHEY and CDR2 SVGAGI come from the germline V gene. The DNA for the CDR3 is TGTGCCAGCAGTTATAAGGGGGCCCACACAGATACGCAGTATTTT. It specifies CASSYKGAHTDTQYF.

This chain uses TRBV19 with TRBJ2-5, with 7 bases matching TRBD1. After removal of 3 bases from V and 0 bases from J, the junction contained 4 bases not matched to a gene. CDR3 length: 15 residues. Looked up from germline, CDR1 is LNHDA and CDR2 is SQIVND (reference sequence). The CDR3 region is CASSIGTVYQETQYF. The CDR3 DNA sequence: TGTGCCAGTAGTATCGGGACAGTGTACCAAGAGACCCAGTACTTC.

The gene calls are TRBV2 and TRBJ2-1; a weak D match, TRBD2 (6 bases). CDR1 and CDR2 (germline): SNHLY, FYNNEI. V was clipped by 6 bases and J by 4 bases, with 13 bases between them. This CDR3 comprises 14 residues. The CDR3 DNA reads TGTGCCAGCAGAGGGTCTAGCGAATACAATGAGCAGTTCTTC. Its translation is CASRGSSEYNEQFF.

The V gene is TRBV4-2, the J gene TRBJ1-1; possibly TRBD1 for D (5 bases). CDR1 and CDR2 from the germline V gene are LGHNA and YNFKEQ. V lost 6 bases to trimming and J lost 0 bases, with 11 bases between them. The CDR3 totals 14 residues. CDR3 nucleotides: TGTGCCAGCAGGAGCAAGGGGATGAACACTGAAGCTTTCTTT. This gives the protein CASRSKGMNTEAFF.

The rearrangement joins TRBV18 to TRBJ1-1; 7 bases agree with TRBD1. CDR3 length: 14 residues. The germline V gene has CDR1 KGHSH and CDR2 LQKENI. V shed 6 bases, J shed 1 base, and the junction held 5 bases outside the gene matches. The CDR3 DNA follows: TGTGCCAGCTCTCCTTCAGGGGGGAACACTGAAGCTTTCTTT. Its protein is CASSPSGGNTEAFF.

V is TRBV19 and J is TRBJ2-6, with D tentatively TRBD2 (7 bases). Germline V CDR1 and CDR2: LNHDA, SQIVND (reference sequence). V was cut by 7 bases and J by 4 bases, with 11 bases left in between. The CDR3 sequence is 14 residues long. Here the CDR3 DNA reads TGTGCCAGTACCCGGGGGGCCGGGGCCAACGTCCTGACTTTC. Translated: CASTRGAGANVLTF.

This clone was recorded once. The rearrangement uses TRBV18 and TRBJ1-1, with D perhaps matching TRBD1 (5 bases). CDR1 is KGHSH and CDR2 is LQKENI in the germline V gene. The V end lost 5 bases, the J end lost 1 base, and 8 bases lay between the germline ends. The CDR3 has 13 residues. CDR3 nucleotide sequence: TGTGCCAGCTCATTAGGACAGAACACTGAAGCTTTCTTT. Encoded protein: CASSLGQNTEAFF.

The chain has TRBV6-5 and TRBJ2-1, with 7 bases fitting TRBD2. V lost 0 bases, J lost 4 bases, and 6 bases stayed unmatched. This CDR3 has 16 amino acids. Germline V gene data show CDR1 as MNHEY and CDR2 as SVGAGI. The CDR3 nucleotides read TGTGCCAGCAGTTACTCGACTAGCTCTCGATACAATGAGCAGTTCTTC. Protein product: CASSYSTSSRYNEQFF.

About this clone itself: The germline gene is not matched at one end of the junction; a read error may be the cause. The V gene is TRBV7-7, the J gene TRBJ1-1, with a tentative D call TRBD1 (5 bases). CDR3 length: 14 amino acids. CDR1 is SSHAT, CDR2 FNYEAQ, per germline (reference sequence). The CDR3 region has the DNA TGTGCTAGCAGCTTAGCTTATGACAGCACTGAAGCTTTCTTT. It codes for CASSLAYDSTEAFF.

J is TRBJ2-7 and V is TRBV6-5; 10 nucleotides agree with TRBD1. Germline values: CDR1 MNHEY, CDR2 SVGAGI. V was pared by 3 bases and J by 3 bases, with 5 bases of the junction left unmatched. The CDR3 has 15 residues. This CDR3 is CASSYSTGGGYEQYF. The CDR3 coding sequence is TGTGCCAGCAGTTATTCGACAGGGGGCGGCTACGAGCAGTACTTC.

The rearrangement joins TRBV19 to TRBJ1-4, with no clear D. Germline V gene sequence: CDR1 LNHDA, CDR2 SQIVND (reference sequence). Trimming cost V 5 bases and J 2 bases, with 15 bases left between them. This CDR3 has 16 amino acids. The CDR3 DNA follows: TGTGCCAGTAGTCCAGATCGGAGCAGCACTAATGAAAAACTGTTTTTT. Translation gives CASSPDRSSTNEKLFF.

CDR3 loop: CASRQGNRDTQYF. In DNA form, the CDR3 reads TGTGCCAGCAGACAGGGGAATCGGGATACGCAGTATTTT. The V gene is TRBV3-1 (or the pseudogene TRBV3-2), the J gene TRBJ2-3; 7 bases match TRBD1. CDR3 length: 13 residues. The V segment lost 6 bases and the J segment 6 bases; nucleotides outside the gene matches: 6. Germline CDR1 LGHDT, CDR2 YNNKEL (reference sequence).

The chain combines TRBV4-1 with TRBJ2-1; 9 bases align to TRBD1. The CDR3 spans 16 residues. The V gene end was trimmed by 0 bases and the J gene end by 6 bases; junction bases not matched to a gene: 6. Germline CDR1 MGHRA, CDR2 YSYEKL. The CDR3 loop reads CASSQEPDRGLNEQFF. For the CDR3, the DNA is TGCGCCAGCAGCCAAGAGCCGGACAGGGGTCTCAATGAGCAGTTCTTC.

The rearrangement links TRBV18 to TRBJ2-1, with 10 nucleotides matching TRBD1. V shed 3 bases and J 8 bases; nucleotides not matched to a gene: 16. The CDR3 loop spans 18 amino acids. The germline CDR1 and CDR2 sequences are KGHSH and LQKENI. This CDR3 reads CASSPPTFYRGTGDEQFF. The CDR3, as DNA: TGTGCCAGCTCACCCCCCACATTTTATCGCGGGACAGGGGATGAGCAGTTCTTC.

This chain uses TRBV28 with TRBJ2-7, with 7 bases identical to TRBD1. The CDR3 covers 13 residues. The V gene's germline CDR1 is MDHEN and CDR2 SYDVKM. The trim removed 5 bases at V and 5 bases at J, leaving 6 bases unmatched. CDR3 nucleotide sequence: TGTGCCAGCAGTCTGACAGGGACCGACGAGCAGTACTTC. As protein: CASSLTGTDEQYF.